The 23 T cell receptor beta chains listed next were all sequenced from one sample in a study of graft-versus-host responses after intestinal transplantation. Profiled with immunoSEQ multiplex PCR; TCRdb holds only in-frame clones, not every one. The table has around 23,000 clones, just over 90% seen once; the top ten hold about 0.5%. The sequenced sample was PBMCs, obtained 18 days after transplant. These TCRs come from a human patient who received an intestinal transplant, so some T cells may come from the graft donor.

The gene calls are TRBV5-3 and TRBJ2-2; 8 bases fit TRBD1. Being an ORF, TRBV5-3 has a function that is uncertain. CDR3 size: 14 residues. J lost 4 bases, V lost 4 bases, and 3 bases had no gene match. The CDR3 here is CARSRTGSTGELFF. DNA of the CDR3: TGTGCCAGAAGCCGGACAGGGTCCACCGGGGAGCTGTTTTTT.

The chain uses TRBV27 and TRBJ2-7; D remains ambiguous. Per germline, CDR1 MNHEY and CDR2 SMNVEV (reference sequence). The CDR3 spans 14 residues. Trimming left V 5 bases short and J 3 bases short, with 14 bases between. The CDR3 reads CASSDFAVGYEQYF. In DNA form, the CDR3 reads TGTGCCAGCAGTGATTTCGCAGTTGGCTACGAGCAGTACTTC.

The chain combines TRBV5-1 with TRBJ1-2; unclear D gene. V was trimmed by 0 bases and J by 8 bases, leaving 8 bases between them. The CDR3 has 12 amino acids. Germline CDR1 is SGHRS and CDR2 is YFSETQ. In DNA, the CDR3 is TGCGCCAGCAGCTTGGCTTTGGGAGGCTACACCTTC. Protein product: CASSLALGGYTF.

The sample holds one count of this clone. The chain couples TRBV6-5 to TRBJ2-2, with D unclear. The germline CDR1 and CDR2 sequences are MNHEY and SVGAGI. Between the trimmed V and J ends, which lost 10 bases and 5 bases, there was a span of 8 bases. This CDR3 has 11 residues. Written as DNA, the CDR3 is TGTGCCACGTTTTCTACCGGGGAGCTGTTTTTT. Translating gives CATFSTGELFF.

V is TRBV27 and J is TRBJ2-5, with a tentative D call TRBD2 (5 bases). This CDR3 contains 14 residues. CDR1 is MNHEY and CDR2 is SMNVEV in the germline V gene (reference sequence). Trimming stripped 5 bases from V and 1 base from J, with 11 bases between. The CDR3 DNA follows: TGTGCCAGCAGTCTAGGCGGGTCCCAAGAGACCCAGTACTTC. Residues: CASSLGGSQETQYF.

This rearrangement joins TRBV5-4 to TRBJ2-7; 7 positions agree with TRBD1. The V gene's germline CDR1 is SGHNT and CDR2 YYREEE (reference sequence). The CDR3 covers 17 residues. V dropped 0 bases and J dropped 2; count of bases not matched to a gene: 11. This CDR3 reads CASSLALGRGRTYEQYF. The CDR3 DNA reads TGTGCCAGCAGCTTGGCCTTAGGTAGGGGGCGCACCTACGAGCAGTACTTC.

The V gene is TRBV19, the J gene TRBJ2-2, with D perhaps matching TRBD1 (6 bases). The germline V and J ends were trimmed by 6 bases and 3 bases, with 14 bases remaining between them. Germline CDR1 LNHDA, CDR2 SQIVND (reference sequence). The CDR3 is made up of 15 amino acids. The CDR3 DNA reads TGTGCCAGTAGACCTCAGGGGACCTACACCGGGGAGCTGTTTTTT. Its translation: CASRPQGTYTGELFF.

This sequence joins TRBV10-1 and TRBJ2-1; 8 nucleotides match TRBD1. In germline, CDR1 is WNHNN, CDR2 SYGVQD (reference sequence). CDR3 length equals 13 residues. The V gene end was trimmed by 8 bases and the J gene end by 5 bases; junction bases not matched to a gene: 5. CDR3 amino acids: CASSDREHNEQFF. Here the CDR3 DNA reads TGCGCCAGCTCGGACAGGGAGCACAATGAGCAGTTCTTC.

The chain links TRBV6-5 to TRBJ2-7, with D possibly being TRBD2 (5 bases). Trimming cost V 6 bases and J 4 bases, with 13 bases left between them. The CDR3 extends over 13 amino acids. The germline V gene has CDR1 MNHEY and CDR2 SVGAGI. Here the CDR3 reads CASRPDFLYEQYF. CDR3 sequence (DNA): TGTGCCAGCAGACCGGACTTCCTTTACGAGCAGTACTTC.

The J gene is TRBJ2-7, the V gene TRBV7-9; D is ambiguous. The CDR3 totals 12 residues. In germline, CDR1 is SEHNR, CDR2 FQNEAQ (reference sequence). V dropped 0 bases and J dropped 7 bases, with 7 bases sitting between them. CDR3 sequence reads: CASSLAMTEQYF. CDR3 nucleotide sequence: TGTGCCAGCAGCTTAGCAATGACGGAGCAGTACTTC.

The chain's CDR3 is CASSPGLGGQYF. The CDR3 region has the DNA TGTGCCAGCAGCCCGGGACTGGGAGGCCAGTACTTC. The rearrangement joins TRBV7-9 to TRBJ2-5, with TRBD2 as a possible D gene (6 bases). Trimming removed 5 bases from V and 10 bases from J, with 14 bases in between. Per germline, CDR1 SEHNR and CDR2 FQNEAQ (reference sequence). The CDR3 has 12 amino acids.

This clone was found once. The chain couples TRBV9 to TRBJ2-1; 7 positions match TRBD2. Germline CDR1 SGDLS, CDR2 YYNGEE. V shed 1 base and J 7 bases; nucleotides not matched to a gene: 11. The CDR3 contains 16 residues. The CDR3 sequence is CASSVRRAGTKNEQFF. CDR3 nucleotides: TGTGCCAGCAGCGTAAGGCGGGCAGGGACTAAGAATGAGCAGTTCTTC. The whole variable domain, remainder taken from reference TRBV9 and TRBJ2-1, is DSGVTQTPKHLITATGQRVTLRCSPRSGDLSVYWYQQSLDQGLQFLIQYYNGEERAKGNILERFSAQQFPDLHSELNLSSLELGDSALYFCASSVRRAGTKNEQFFGPGTRLTVL.

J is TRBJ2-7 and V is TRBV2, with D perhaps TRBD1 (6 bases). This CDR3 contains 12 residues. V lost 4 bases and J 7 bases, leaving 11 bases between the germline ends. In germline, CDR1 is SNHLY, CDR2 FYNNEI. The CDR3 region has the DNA TGTGCCAGCAGTGTAGTAGGGGGTGAGCAGTACTTC. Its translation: CASSVVGGEQYF. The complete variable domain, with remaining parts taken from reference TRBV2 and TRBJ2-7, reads EPEVTQTPSHQVTQMGQEVILRCVPISNHLYFYWYRQILGQKVEFLVSFYNNEISEKSEIFDDQFSVERPDGSNFTLKIRSTKLEDSAMYFCASSVVGGEQYFGPGTRLTVT.

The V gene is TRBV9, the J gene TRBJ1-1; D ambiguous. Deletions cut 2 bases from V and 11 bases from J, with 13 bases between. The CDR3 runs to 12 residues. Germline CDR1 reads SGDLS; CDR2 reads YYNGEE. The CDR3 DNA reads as TGTGCCAGCAGCGTTGAAGGGATGATCGCTTTCTTT. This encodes CASSVEGMIAFF.

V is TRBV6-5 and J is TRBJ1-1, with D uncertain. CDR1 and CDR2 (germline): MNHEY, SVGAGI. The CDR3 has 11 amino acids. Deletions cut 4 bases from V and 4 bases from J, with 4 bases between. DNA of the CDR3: TGTGCCAGCAGTTCGGGCACTGAAGCTTTCTTT. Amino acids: CASSSGTEAFF.

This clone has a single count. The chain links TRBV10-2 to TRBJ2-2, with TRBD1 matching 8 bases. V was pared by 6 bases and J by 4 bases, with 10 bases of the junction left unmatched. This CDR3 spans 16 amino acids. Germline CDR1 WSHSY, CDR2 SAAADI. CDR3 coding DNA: TGCGCCAGCAGGGGACCAGGGGGCGGAAGCACCGGGGAGCTGTTTTTT. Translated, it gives CASRGPGGGSTGELFF.

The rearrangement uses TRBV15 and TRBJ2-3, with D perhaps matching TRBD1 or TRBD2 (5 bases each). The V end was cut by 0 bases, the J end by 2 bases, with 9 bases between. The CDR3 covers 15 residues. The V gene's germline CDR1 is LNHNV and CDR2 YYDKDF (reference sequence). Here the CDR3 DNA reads TGTGCCACCAGCAGAGACAGGGACCCCACAGATACGCAGTATTTT. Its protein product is CATSRDRDPTDTQYF.

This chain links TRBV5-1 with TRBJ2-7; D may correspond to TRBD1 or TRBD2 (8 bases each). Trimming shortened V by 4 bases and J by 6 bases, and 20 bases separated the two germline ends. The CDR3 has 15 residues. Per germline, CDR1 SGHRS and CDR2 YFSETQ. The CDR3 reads CASSTLDRGLGEQYF. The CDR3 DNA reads TGCGCCAGCAGCACCCTCGACAGGGGACTAGGCGAGCAGTACTTC. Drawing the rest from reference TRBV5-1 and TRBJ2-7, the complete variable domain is KAGVTQTPRYLIKTRGQQVTLSCSPISGHRSVSWYQQTPGQGLQFLFEYFSETQRNKGNFPGRFSGRQFSNSRSEMNVSTLELGDSALYLCASSTLDRGLGEQYFGPGTRLTVT.

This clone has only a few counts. The CDR3 nucleotides read TGCGCCAGCAGCCAAGTCCTGGACACCATATATTTT. This gives the protein CASSQVLDTIYF. The chain uses TRBV4-1 and TRBJ1-3; D is unclear. Germline CDR1 and CDR2: MGHRA and YSYEKL. This CDR3 contains 12 residues. V lost 1 base and J lost 8, with 6 bases in between.

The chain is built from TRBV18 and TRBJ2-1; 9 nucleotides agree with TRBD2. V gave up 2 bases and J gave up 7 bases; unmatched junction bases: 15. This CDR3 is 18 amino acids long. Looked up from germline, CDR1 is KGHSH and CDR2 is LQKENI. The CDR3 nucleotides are TGTGCCAGCTCACCAAGGGCAGGCCCAGCGGGGGGACGGAATGAGCAGTTCTTC. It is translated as CASSPRAGPAGGRNEQFF.

The CDR3 region has the DNA TGCAGCGTTGAGAACGGACAGAACACCGGGGAGCTGTTTTTT. It codes for CSVENGQNTGELFF. The V call is TRBV29-1, the J call TRBJ2-2, with D perhaps TRBD1 (5 bases). V dropped 3 bases and J dropped 1 base, with 9 bases sitting between them. CDR1 is SQVTM, CDR2 ANQGSEA, per germline. The CDR3 runs to 14 residues.

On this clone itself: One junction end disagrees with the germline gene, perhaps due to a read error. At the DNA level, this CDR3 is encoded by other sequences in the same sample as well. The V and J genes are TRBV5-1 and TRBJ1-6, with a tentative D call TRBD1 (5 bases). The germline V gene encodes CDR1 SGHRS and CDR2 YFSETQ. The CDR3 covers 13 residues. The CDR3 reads CASSSTGSSPLHF. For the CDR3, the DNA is TGCGCCAGCAGCTCTACAGGCTCGTCACCCCTCCACTTC.

The CDR3 nucleotides are TGCGCCAGCAGCTTGGAGCCGGGTGGCTACACCTTC. Translation gives CASSLEPGGYTF. The rearrangement joins TRBV5-1 to TRBJ1-2; D is uncertain. Germline V gives CDR1 SGHRS, CDR2 YFSETQ. V was trimmed by 0 bases and J by 7 bases, leaving 7 bases between them. CDR3 length equals 12 residues.